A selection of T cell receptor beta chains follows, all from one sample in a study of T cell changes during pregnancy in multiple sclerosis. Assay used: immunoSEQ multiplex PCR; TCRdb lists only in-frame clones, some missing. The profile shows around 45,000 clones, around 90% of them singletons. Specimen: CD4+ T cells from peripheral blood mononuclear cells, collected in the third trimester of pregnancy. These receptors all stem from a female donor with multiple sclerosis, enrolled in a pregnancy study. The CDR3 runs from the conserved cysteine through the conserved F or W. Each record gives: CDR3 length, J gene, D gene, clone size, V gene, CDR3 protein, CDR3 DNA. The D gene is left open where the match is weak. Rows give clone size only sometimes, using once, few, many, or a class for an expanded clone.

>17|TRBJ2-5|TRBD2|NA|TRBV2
CASRRGLAGGPFETQYF
TGTGCCAGCAGGAGGGGCCTAGCGGGAGGGCCATTCGAGACCCAGTACTTC
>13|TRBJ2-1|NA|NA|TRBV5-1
CASSLVAVGEQFF
TGCGCCAGCAGCTTGGTGGCGGTTGGTGAGCAGTTCTTC
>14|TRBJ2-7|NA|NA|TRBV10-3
CAISESTGTREQYF
TGTGCCATCAGTGAGTCGACAGGGACTCGGGAGCAGTACTTC
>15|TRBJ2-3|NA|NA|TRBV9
CASSVEALSTDTQYF
TGTGCCAGCAGCGTAGAAGCGCTTAGCACAGATACGCAGTATTTT
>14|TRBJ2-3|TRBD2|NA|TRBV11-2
CASSFTSGTDTQYF
TGTGCCAGCAGCTTTACTAGCGGCACAGATACGCAGTATTTT
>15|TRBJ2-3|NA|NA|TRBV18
CASSPRQRNTDTQYF
TGTGCCAGCTCACCAAGACAGAGAAACACAGATACGCAGTATTTT
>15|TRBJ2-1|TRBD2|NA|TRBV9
CASSRLAGGPGEQFF
TGTGCCAGCAGCCGACTAGCGGGAGGGCCGGGTGAGCAGTTCTTC
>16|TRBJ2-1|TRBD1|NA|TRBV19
CASSQRGQGSYNEQFF
TGTGCCAGTAGTCAAAGGGGACAGGGCTCCTACAATGAGCAGTTCTTC
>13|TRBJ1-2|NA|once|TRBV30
CAWNRNRDLGYTF
TGTGCCTGGAACCGTAATCGGGACTTAGGCTACACCTTC
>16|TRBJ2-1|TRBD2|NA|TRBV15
CATSPPGAGGYNEQFF
TGTGCCACCAGCCCTCCAGGGGCGGGAGGGTACAATGAGCAGTTCTTC
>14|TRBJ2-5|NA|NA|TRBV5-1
CASRFWTETGTQYF
TGCGCCAGCAGATTTTGGACAGAGACGGGGACCCAGTACTTC
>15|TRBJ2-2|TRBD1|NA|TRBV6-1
CASSGYRGNTGELFF
TGTGCCAGCAGTGGCTACAGGGGAAACACCGGGGAGCTGTTTTTT
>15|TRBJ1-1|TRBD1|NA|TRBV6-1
CASRTTGVPNTEAFF
TGTGCCAGCAGGACTACAGGGGTACCAAACACTGAAGCTTTCTTT
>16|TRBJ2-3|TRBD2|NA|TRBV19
CASRVAGGTITDTQYF
TGTGCCAGTAGAGTAGCGGGAGGTACAATCACAGATACGCAGTATTTT
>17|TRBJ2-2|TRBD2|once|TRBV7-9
CASTATSGREVTGELFF
TGTGCCAGCACTGCGACTAGCGGGAGAGAGGTCACCGGGGAGCTGTTTTTT
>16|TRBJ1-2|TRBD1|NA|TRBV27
CASSPTRTGGNYGYTF
TGTGCCAGCAGTCCAACGCGGACAGGGGGCAACTATGGCTACACCTTC
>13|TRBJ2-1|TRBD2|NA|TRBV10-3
CAITRLAGGEQFF
TGTGCCATCACTAGATTGGCGGGAGGGGAGCAGTTCTTC
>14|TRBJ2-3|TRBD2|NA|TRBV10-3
CAISSGREGDTQYF
TGTGCCATCAGTAGCGGGAGGGAGGGTGATACGCAGTATTTT
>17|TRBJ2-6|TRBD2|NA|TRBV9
CASSVIPGGPGANVLTF
TGTGCCAGCAGCGTAATCCCGGGGGGGCCTGGGGCCAACGTCCTGACTTTC
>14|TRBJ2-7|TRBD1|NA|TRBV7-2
CASSQGQGAREQYF
TGTGCCAGCAGCCAGGGACAGGGGGCGCGCGAGCAGTACTTC
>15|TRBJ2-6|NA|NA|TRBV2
CASSRLDPGANVLTF
TGTGCCAGCAGTCGACTAGATCCTGGGGCCAACGTCCTGACTTTC
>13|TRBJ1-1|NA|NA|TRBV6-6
CASSYSMNTEAFF
TGTGCCAGCAGTTATTCTATGAACACTGAAGCTTTCTTT
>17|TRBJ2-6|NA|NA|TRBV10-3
CAISEPTSGSGANVLTF
TGTGCCATCAGTGAACCCACCTCAGGATCTGGGGCCAACGTCCTGACTTTC
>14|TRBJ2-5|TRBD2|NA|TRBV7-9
CASSYTSGQETQYF
TGTGCCAGCAGCTATACTAGCGGCCAAGAGACCCAGTACTTC
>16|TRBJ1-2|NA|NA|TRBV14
CASSPHQGRAPYGYTF
TGTGCCAGCAGCCCCCACCAGGGGAGGGCTCCTTATGGCTACACCTTC
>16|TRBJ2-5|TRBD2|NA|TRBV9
CASSVGGRGVRETQYF
TGTGCCAGCAGCGTAGGCGGGAGGGGGGTTAGGGAGACCCAGTACTTC
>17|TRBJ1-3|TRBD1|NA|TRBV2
CASSRDSGWQRGNTIYF
TGTGCCAGCAGTCGGGACAGCGGGTGGCAAAGAGGAAACACCATATATTTT
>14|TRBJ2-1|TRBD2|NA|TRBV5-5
CASSLASGSYEQFF
TGTGCCAGCAGCTTAGCTAGCGGGAGCTATGAGCAGTTCTTC